Listed below are T cell receptor beta chains from one sample, sequenced in a study of T cells in Graves' hyperthyroidism and ophthalmopathy. MiXCR was run by TCRdb on the multiplex PCR reads, yielding one entry per CDR3 protein. Of about 320,000 distinct CDR3 sequences listed, approximately 17% are singletons. Input material: blood. These receptors all come from a man aged 25-45 years with Graves' hyperthyroidism. CDR3s include the opening cysteine and the closing phenylalanine or tryptophan. The D gene is left open where the match is weak. Only part of the rows carry a size: once, few, many, or a class if the clone is expanded.

>NA|TRBV16|TRBJ2-3|NA
CASSRGDNTDTQYF
TGTGCCAGCAGCCGAGGGGACAACACAGATACGCAGTATTTT
>NA|TRBV9|TRBJ1-2|NA
CASSVDGVADPYGYTF
TGTGCCAGCAGCGTAGATGGGGTCGCGGATCCTTATGGCTACACCTTC
>NA|TRBV11-2|TRBJ2-6|many
CTSSLTGANVLTF
TGTACCAGCAGCTTAACTGGGGCCAACGTCCTGACTTTC
>NA|TRBV5-1|TRBJ1-1|many
CASSFGRAYGEAFF
TGCGCCAGCAGCTTTGGCAGGGCTTATGGTGAAGCTTTCTTT
>NA|TRBV29-1|TRBJ2-2|few
CSVRLNTGELFF
TGCAGCGTAAGACTCAACACCGGGGAGCTGTTTTTT
>TRBD2|TRBV14|TRBJ2-7|many
CASSRTSGHEQYF
TGTGCCAGCAGCCGCACTAGCGGGCACGAGCAGTACTTC
>NA|TRBV5-1|TRBJ2-1|many
CASSLTSDSEQFF
TGCGCCAGCAGCTTGACTAGTGATAGTGAGCAGTTCTTC
>TRBD2|TRBV6-1|TRBJ2-7|many
CASMVAGSYEQYF
TGTGCCAGCATGGTAGCGGGATCCTACGAGCAGTACTTC
>NA|TRBV4-2|TRBJ2-1|few
CASSQVRGGSRQFF
TGTGCCAGCAGCCAAGTTAGGGGGGGCTCACGACAGTTCTTC
>NA|TRBV7-9|TRBJ2-1|many
CASSARRSSYNEQFF
TGTGCCAGCAGCGCTCGTAGGAGCTCCTACAATGAGCAGTTCTTC
>TRBD2|TRBV7-6|TRBJ2-1|few
CASSLTREGPYNEQFF
TGTGCCAGCAGCTTGACGCGGGAGGGCCCCTACAATGAGCAGTTCTTC
>NA|TRBV24-1|TRBJ2-3|few
CATSDPRSTDTQYF
TGTGCCACCAGTGATCCCAGGTCCACAGATACGCAGTATTTT
>TRBD1|TRBV20-1|TRBJ2-2|NA
CSATTYRGTGELFF
TGCAGTGCAACGACATACAGGGGAACCGGGGAGCTGTTTTTT
>NA|TRBV20-1|TRBJ2-1|many
CSASSRIYNEQFF
TGCAGTGCTAGCTCCAGGATCTACAATGAGCAGTTCTTC
>NA|TRBV12-3/TRBV12-4|TRBJ1-2|NA
CASSLQQEYYGYTF
TGTGCCAGCAGTCTGCAACAGGAGTACTATGGCTACACCTTC